These T cell receptor beta chains were read from a single sample in a study of blood T cell repertoires in COVID-19. Using immunoSEQ multiplex PCR, the repertoire was profiled, and TCRdb retains in-frame clones only, with some absent. The data contain under 150,000 clones, about 91% of them seen just once; the ten biggest clones take up roughly 28%. Sequenced sample: peripheral blood. Receptors originate from a human donor in a cohort sampled during active COVID-19. Both conserved end residues are part of each CDR3. The D gene is left open where the match is weak. The size of a clone is reported for some rows only, either as once, few or many, or as a class for expanded clones.

v_call	j_call	clone_size	d_call	cdr3_nt	cdr3_aa
TRBV18	TRBJ2-7	few	.	TGTGCCAGCTCAAACTGGTCTAAACGGGGCTCCTACGAGCAGTACTTC	CASSNWSKRGSYEQYF
TRBV27	TRBJ1-3	.	.	TGTGCCAGCAGTCGGTCTCTCGGAAACACCATATATTTT	CASSRSLGNTIYF
TRBV7-3	TRBJ1-2	.	.	TGTGCCAGCAGCCCCCAGGCAGGGTCCAGAGGCTACACCTTC	CASSPQAGSRGYTF
TRBV7-2	TRBJ2-5	.	.	TGTGCCAGCAGCCCAGGGGCTACTTTGAAAGAGACCCAGTACTTC	CASSPGATLKETQYF
TRBV12-3/TRBV12-4	TRBJ1-2	.	TRBD1	TGTGCCAGCGGGGACAGATACTATGGCTACACCTTC	CASGDRYYGYTF
TRBV12-3/TRBV12-4	TRBJ1-1	few	.	TGTGCCAGCAGTCGGTCCCGAACTGAAGCTTTCTTT	CASSRSRTEAFF
TRBV6-2/TRBV6-3	TRBJ2-7	.	.	TGTGCCAGCAGTTACTGGGCCCTCCCCTCCTACGAGCAGTACTTC	CASSYWALPSYEQYF
TRBV7-2	TRBJ2-2	.	.	TGTGCCAGCAGCTCCTATACAGGCCCCGGGGAGCTGTTTTTT	CASSSYTGPGELFF
TRBV5-1	TRBJ2-7	.	TRBD1	TGCGCCAGCAGCTCGGGACAGGGGTCCGAGCAGTACTTC	CASSSGQGSEQYF
TRBV10-3	TRBJ2-3	.	TRBD1	TGTGCCATCAGTTCGGACAGGGGAACAGATACGCAGTATTTT	CAISSDRGTDTQYF
TRBV5-1	TRBJ1-2	.	.	TGCGCCAGCAGCCAAGGACTTGATGGCTACACCTTC	CASSQGLDGYTF
TRBV5-6	TRBJ2-7	.	TRBD1	TGTGCCAGCAGCTTACAGGACAGGGGGTTCTACGAGCAGTACTTC	CASSLQDRGFYEQYF
TRBV5-1	TRBJ1-1	.	.	TGCGCCAGCAGCCTACAGTCCTTGAACACTGAAGCTTTCTTT	CASSLQSLNTEAFF
TRBV12-5	TRBJ2-3	.	.	TGTGCTAGTGGTCTAGGGGTTACGCAGTATTTT	CASGLGVTQYF
TRBV18	TRBJ2-5	.	.	TGTGCCAGCTCACTGAGTGGGGGCGGAGAGGAGACCCAGTACTTC	CASSLSGGGEETQYF
TRBV7-6	TRBJ2-7	.	TRBD1	TGTGCCAGCAGTAGGGGTCAGGGGGCAGGCTCCTACGAGCAGTACTTC	CASSRGQGAGSYEQYF
TRBV4-3	TRBJ1-5	.	.	TGCGCCAGCAGCCAAGCTCATCGGAATCAGCCCCAGCATTTT	CASSQAHRNQPQHF
TRBV25-1	TRBJ2-5	.	.	TGTGCCAGCAGTGAAAAACTAGCCCGGGAGACCCAGTACTTC	CASSEKLARETQYF
TRBV20-1	TRBJ1-5	.	TRBD1	TGCAGTGCTAGTGACGACAGGGGTATCAATCAGCCCCAGCATTTT	CSASDDRGINQPQHF
TRBV9	TRBJ1-4	.	TRBD1	TGTGCCAGCAGCCCTTCGCAGGGGGAAGTTAATGAAAAACTGTTTTTT	CASSPSQGEVNEKLFF
TRBV9	TRBJ2-2	.	TRBD1	TGTGCCAGCAGCCCAAGACAGGGGGCCCCCGGGGAGCTGTTTTTT	CASSPRQGAPGELFF
TRBV7-2	TRBJ1-5	.	.	TGTGCCAGCAGCTTATCCAGATTTTCAGGGGATTATAGCAATCAGCCCCAGCATTTT	CASSLSRFSGDYSNQPQHF
TRBV3-1/TRBV3-2	TRBJ1-2	.	TRBD1	TGTGCCAGCAGCCAGTCCGGGACAGGGTCGTATGGCTACACCTTC	CASSQSGTGSYGYTF
TRBV7-9	TRBJ1-6	few	TRBD1	TGTGCCAGCAGCACCCGGGACAGGTATTCACCCCTCCACTTT	CASSTRDRYSPLHF
TRBV6-5	TRBJ1-3	.	TRBD1	TGTGCCAGCAGTAGGGGGCCCGGAAACACCATATATTTT	CASSRGPGNTIYF
TRBV7-8	TRBJ1-1	.	.	TGTGCCAGCAGCTCCATCACTTACACTGAAGCTTTCTTT	CASSSITYTEAFF
TRBV6-6	TRBJ2-1	.	TRBD2	TGTGCCAGCAGTTACACAGCGGGGGAGTACAATGAGCAGTTCTTC	CASSYTAGEYNEQFF
TRBV3-1/TRBV3-2	TRBJ1-1	.	TRBD1	TGTGCCAGCAGCCAAGGGGACAGGGGGCCCTGGATTAACACTGAAGCTTTCTTT	CASSQGDRGPWINTEAFF
TRBV4-2	TRBJ2-4	.	TRBD1	TGTGCCAGCAGCCAAGACAGGGGGCCTGTGAACATTCAGTACTTC	CASSQDRGPVNIQYF
TRBV15	TRBJ1-1	.	.	TGTGCCACCAGCTGGACAGTGAACACTGAAGCTTTCTTT	CATSWTVNTEAFF
TRBV5-4	TRBJ2-5	.	TRBD2	TGTGCCAGCGCTAGCGGGGGGGCCCAAGAGACCCAGTACTTC	CASASGGAQETQYF
TRBV27	TRBJ2-3	.	TRBD2	TGTGCCAGCAGCGCCAGACTAGCGGGGGTGACAGATACGCAGTATTTT	CASSARLAGVTDTQYF
TRBV7-9	TRBJ2-3	.	TRBD2	TGTGCCAGCAGCCTTAGCGGGGTAACAGATACGCAGTATTTT	CASSLSGVTDTQYF
TRBV18	TRBJ1-1	.	TRBD1	TGTGCCAGCTCACGGGACAGGGAGGGCACTGAAGCTTTCTTT	CASSRDREGTEAFF
TRBV6-1	TRBJ2-7	.	.	TGTGCCAGCAGTGACAGCGGCCGCTTCTACGAGCAGTACTTC	CASSDSGRFYEQYF
TRBV18	TRBJ2-3	.	TRBD2	TGTGCCAGCTCACCGAGGCCTAGCGGGGGTAGAGATACGCAGTATTTT	CASSPRPSGGRDTQYF
TRBV29-1	TRBJ2-1	.	.	TGCAGCGTCCAAGCGGGTGGACGCGATGAGCAGTTCTTC	CSVQAGGRDEQFF
TRBV11-2	TRBJ2-6	.	TRBD2	TGTGCCTCTCGCGGGGGGGCGGCTGGGGCCAACGTCCTGACTTTC	CASRGGAAGANVLTF
TRBV15	TRBJ2-2	once	.	TGTGCCACCAGCAGAGATGCAGGGGTTCCCGGGGAGCTGTTTTTT	CATSRDAGVPGELFF
TRBV5-1	TRBJ1-4	.	.	TGCGCCAGCAGCTTGGGTGTCAGGGGAACTAATGAAAAACTGTTTTTT	CASSLGVRGTNEKLFF
TRBV9	TRBJ2-5	.	.	TGTGCCAGCAGCTCGGTTAACGGGGGAGAGACCCAGTACTTC	CASSSVNGGETQYF
TRBV4-1	TRBJ1-5	.	.	TGCGCCAGCAGCCAAGTCAGGGATAGCAATCAGCCCCAGCATTTT	CASSQVRDSNQPQHF
TRBV6-6	TRBJ1-5	few	.	TGTGCCAGCAGCTCGGGGAGGGGTCAGCCCCAGCATTTT	CASSSGRGQPQHF
TRBV3-1/TRBV3-2	TRBJ1-1	few	TRBD1	TGTGCCAGCAGCTCGACAGGGGGCAACACTGAAGCTTTCTTT	CASSSTGGNTEAFF
TRBV7-9	TRBJ2-3	.	.	TGTGCCAGCAGCTTAGCGGGGGGGGCAAAAAATACGCAGTATTTT	CASSLAGGAKNTQYF
TRBV6-5	TRBJ2-1	.	TRBD1	TGTGCCAGCAGTTACCCGACAGGGGGCAAGGATGAGCAGTTCTTC	CASSYPTGGKDEQFF
TRBV7-2	TRBJ1-2	.	TRBD1	TGTGCCAGCAGCTTAGCGGGCCGGACAGGGGGGGATGGCTACACCTTC	CASSLAGRTGGDGYTF
TRBV11-1	TRBJ2-7	.	.	TGTGCCAGCATCGGACAGCCGAACGGGGAGCAGTACTTC	CASIGQPNGEQYF
TRBV2	TRBJ2-7	.	.	TGTGCCAGCAGCGGCGAACTACTAGCCTACGAGCAGTACTTC	CASSGELLAYEQYF
TRBV11-3	TRBJ1-6	.	.	TGTGCCTTAGGGGGATCACCCCTCCACTTT	CALGGSPLHF
TRBV10-3	TRBJ1-1	.	TRBD1	TGTGCCATCAGTGAGCAGGGGGCTATTTCTGAAGCTTTCTTT	CAISEQGAISEAFF
TRBV6-2/TRBV6-3	TRBJ2-7	.	.	TGTGCCAGCAGTTTCGGGATTGACTACGAGCAGTACTTC	CASSFGIDYEQYF
TRBV7-8	TRBJ1-1	.	.	TGTGCCAGCAGCGATTCAGAGGGTCACACTGAAGCTTTCTTT	CASSDSEGHTEAFF
TRBV7-2	TRBJ2-1	once	.	TGTGCCAGCTCGGGGGTCTACAATGAGCAGTTCTTC	CASSGVYNEQFF
TRBV4-2	TRBJ1-1	.	.	TGTGCCAGCAGCCAACCCCTCAAGGGCCAGGGCACTGAAGCTTTCTTT	CASSQPLKGQGTEAFF
TRBV7-9	TRBJ1-1	.	TRBD1	TGTGCCAGCAGCTCGAAGCCCGGACAGGGGAGTTGGACTGAAGCTTTCTTT	CASSSKPGQGSWTEAFF
TRBV7-9	TRBJ2-7	once	TRBD1	TGTGCCAGCAGGATGGACAGGGGAAGCCACGAGCAGTACTTC	CASRMDRGSHEQYF
TRBV5-5	TRBJ2-7	.	TRBD1	TGTGCCAGCAGCTTGGAGGGGGACAGCTACGAGCAGTACTTC	CASSLEGDSYEQYF
TRBV9	TRBJ2-3	.	TRBD2	TGTGCCAGCAGCCCTTCAGCGGGGCTGAACACAGATACGCAGTATTTT	CASSPSAGLNTDTQYF
TRBV19	TRBJ1-3	.	TRBD1	TGTGCCAGTGGCCCGACAGGGGGATCTGGAAACACCATATATTTT	CASGPTGGSGNTIYF